This TCR beta chain was captured in a study of human T cells and chemical hapten exposure. Broader study findings: TCRs above 1 in 1000 frequency stayed constant with DPC sensitization.

Concerning this clonotype: Its specificity is unknown.

One entry per CDR3 protein, called by TCRdb with MiXCR from the RACE reads. The sample has tens of thousands of distinct CDR3 sequences, 6.5% to 9% seen once. Germline lookup yields CDR1 SQVTM and CDR2 ANQGSEA. CDR3 size: 12 residues. Trimming removed 4 bases from V and 1 base from J, with 4 bases in between. Indicated time point: healthy volunteer bleed at 2 weeks. Extraction yielded total RNA from whole blood (unfractionated). The TCR comes from a human donor in good health. Some clones in this sample may be carry-over from other donors' samples. The chain uses TRBV29-1 and TRBJ1-4; D call uncertain. Sequenced input: whole blood. This chain's CDR3 is CSVGRTNEKLFF. The CDR3 nucleotides are TGCAGCGTTGGTCGAACTAATGAAAAACTGTTTTTT.